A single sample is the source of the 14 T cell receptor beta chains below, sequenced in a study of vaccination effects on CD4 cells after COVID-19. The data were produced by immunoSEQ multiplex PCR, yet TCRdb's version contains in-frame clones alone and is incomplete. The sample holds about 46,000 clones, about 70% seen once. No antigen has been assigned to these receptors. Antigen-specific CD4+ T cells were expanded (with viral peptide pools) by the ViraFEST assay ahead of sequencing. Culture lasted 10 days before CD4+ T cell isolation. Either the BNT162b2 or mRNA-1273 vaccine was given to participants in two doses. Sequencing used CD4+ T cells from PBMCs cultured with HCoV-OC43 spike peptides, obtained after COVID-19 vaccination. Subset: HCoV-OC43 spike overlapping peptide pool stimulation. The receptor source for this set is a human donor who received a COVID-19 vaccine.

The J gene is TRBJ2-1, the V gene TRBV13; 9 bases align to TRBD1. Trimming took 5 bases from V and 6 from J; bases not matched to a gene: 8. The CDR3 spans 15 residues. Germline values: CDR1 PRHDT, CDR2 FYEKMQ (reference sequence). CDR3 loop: CASSPDRGNSNEQFF. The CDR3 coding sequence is TGTGCCAGCAGCCCAGACAGGGGGAACAGCAATGAGCAGTTCTTC.

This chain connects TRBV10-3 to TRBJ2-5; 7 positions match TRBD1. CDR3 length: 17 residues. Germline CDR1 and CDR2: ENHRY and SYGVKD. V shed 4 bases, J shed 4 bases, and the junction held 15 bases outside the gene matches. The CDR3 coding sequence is TGTGCCATCAGTGGGGGGCCTAGACAGGGTCGGGGAGAGACCCAGTACTTC. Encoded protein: CAISGGPRQGRGETQYF.

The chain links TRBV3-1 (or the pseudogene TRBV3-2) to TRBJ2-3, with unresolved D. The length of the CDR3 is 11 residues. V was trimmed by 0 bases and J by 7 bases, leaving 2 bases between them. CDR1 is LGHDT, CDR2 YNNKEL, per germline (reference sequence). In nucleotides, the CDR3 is TGTGCCAGCAGCCAAGACTATACGCAGTATTTT. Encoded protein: CASSQDYTQYF.

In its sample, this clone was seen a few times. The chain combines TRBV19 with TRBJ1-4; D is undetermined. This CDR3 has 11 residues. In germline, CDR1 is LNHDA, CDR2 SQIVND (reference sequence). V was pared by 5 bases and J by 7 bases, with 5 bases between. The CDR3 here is CASSEGEKLFF. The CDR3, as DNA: TGTGCCAGTAGTGAGGGTGAAAAACTGTTTTTT.

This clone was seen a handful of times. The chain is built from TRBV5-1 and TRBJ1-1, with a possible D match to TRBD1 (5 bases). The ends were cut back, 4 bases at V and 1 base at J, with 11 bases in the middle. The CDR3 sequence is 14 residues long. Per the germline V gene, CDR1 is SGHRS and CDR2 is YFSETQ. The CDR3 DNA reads TGCGCCAGCAGCCTCTCAAGGGGGAACACTGAAGCTTTCTTT. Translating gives CASSLSRGNTEAFF.

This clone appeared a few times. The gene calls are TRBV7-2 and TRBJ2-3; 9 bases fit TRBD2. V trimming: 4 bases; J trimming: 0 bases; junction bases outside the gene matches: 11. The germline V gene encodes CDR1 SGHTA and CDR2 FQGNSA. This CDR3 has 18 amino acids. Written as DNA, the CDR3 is TGTGCCAGCAGCTCCCTTCCCGGACTAGCGATTAGCACAGATACGCAGTATTTT. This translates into CASSSLPGLAISTDTQYF.

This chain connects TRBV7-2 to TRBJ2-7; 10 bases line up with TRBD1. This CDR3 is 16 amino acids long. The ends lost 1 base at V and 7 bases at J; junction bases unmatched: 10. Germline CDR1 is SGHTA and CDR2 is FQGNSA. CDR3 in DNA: TGTGCCAGCAGCTTAGGACAGGGGGCGCTTTGGTTTGAGCAGTACTTC. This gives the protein CASSLGQGALWFEQYF.

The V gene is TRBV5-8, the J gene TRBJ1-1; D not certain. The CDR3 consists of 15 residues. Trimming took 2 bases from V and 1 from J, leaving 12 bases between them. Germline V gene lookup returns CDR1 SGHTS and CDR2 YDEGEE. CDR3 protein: CASSFSPGKNTEAFF. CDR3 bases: TGTGCCAGCAGCTTTTCTCCGGGGAAGAACACTGAAGCTTTCTTT. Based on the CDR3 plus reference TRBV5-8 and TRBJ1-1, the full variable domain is EAGVTQSPTHLIKTRGQQATLRCSPISGHTSVYWYQQALGLGLQFLLWYDEGEERNRGNFPPRFSGRQFPNYSSELNVNALELEDSALYLCASSFSPGKNTEAFFGQGTRLTVV.

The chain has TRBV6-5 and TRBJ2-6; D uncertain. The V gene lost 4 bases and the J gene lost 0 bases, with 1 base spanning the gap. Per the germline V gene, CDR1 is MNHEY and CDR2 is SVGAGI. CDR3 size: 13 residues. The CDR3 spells CASSSSGANVLTF. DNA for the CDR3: TGTGCCAGCAGTTCCTCTGGGGCCAACGTCCTGACTTTC.

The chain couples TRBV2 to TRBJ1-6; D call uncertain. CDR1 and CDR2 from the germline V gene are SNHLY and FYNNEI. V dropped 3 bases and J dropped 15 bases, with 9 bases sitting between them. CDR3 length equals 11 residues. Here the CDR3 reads CASSDPSDLHF. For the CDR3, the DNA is TGTGCCAGCAGTGACCCCTCGGACCTCCACTTT. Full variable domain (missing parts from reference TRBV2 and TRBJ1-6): EPEVTQTPSHQVTQMGQEVILRCVPISNHLYFYWYRQILGQKVEFLVSFYNNEISEKSEIFDDQFSVERPDGSNFTLKIRSTKLEDSAMYFCASSDPSDLHFGNGTRLTVT.

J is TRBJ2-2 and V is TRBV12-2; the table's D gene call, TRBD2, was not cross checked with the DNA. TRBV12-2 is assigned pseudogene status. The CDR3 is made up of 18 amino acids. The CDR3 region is CASRVGTSGRAGTGELFF. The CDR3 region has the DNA TGTGCAAGTCGCGTCGGGACTAGCGGGAGGGCGGGCACCGGGGAGCTGTTTTTT.

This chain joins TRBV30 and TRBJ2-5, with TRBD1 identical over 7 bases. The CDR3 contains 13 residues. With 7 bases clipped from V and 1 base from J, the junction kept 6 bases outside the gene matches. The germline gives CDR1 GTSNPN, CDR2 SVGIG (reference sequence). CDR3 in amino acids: CAFRQGPQETQYF. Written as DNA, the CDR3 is TGTGCCTTTAGACAGGGTCCCCAAGAGACCCAGTACTTC.

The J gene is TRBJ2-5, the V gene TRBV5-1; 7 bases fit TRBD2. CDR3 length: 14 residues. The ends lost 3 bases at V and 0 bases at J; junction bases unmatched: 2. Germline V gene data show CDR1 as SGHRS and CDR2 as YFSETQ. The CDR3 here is CASSYGLDQETQYF. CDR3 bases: TGCGCCAGCAGCTATGGACTAGACCAAGAGACCCAGTACTTC.

Here the CDR3 DNA reads TGCGCCAGCAGCTTGGCCCTCACAGCAGGGGGCTACACCTTC. As protein: CASSLALTAGGYTF. This sequence joins TRBV5-1 and TRBJ1-2, with a possible D match to TRBD1 (5 bases). CDR3 length: 14 residues. The V gene lost 0 bases and the J gene lost 8 bases, with 14 bases spanning the gap. Germline CDR1 and CDR2: SGHRS and YFSETQ. Combining the CDR3 with reference TRBV5-1 and TRBJ1-2 gives the whole variable domain KAGVTQTPRYLIKTRGQQVTLSCSPISGHRSVSWYQQTPGQGLQFLFEYFSETQRNKGNFPGRFSGRQFSNSRSEMNVSTLELGDSALYLCASSLALTAGGYTFGSGTRLTVV.